These 32 T cell receptor beta chains were sequenced from one sample in a study of T cell responses to AZD1222 COVID-19 vaccine. TCRdb's copy holds only in-frame clones and misses some; the assay was immunoSEQ multiplex PCR. The sample includes some 74,000 clones, 70% to 90% of them seen just once. Sample: peripheral blood, taken 28 days after the second AZD1222 dose. These receptors all stem from an adult who received the AZD1222 COVID-19 vaccine.

The chain employs TRBV30 and TRBJ2-7; a possible D gene is TRBD2 (5 bases). V was trimmed by 6 bases and J by 6 bases, leaving 15 bases between them. The CDR3 extends over 12 amino acids. From germline, CDR1 is GTSNPN and CDR2 SVGIG (reference sequence). CDR3 region: CACSTGLAEQYF. The CDR3 bases are TGTGCCTGCTCTACGGGGTTAGCCGAGCAGTACTTC.

The chain employs TRBV2 and TRBJ1-2, with 10 bases aligning to TRBD1. Germline V gene lookup returns CDR1 SNHLY and CDR2 FYNNEI. This CDR3 is 15 amino acids long. The J segment lost 2 bases and the V segment lost 1 base, leaving 1 base of the junction unmatched. CDR3 region: CASSEGGQGNYGYTF. The CDR3 nucleotides read TGTGCCAGCAGTGAAGGGGGACAGGGGAACTATGGCTACACCTTC. The full variable domain, in which reference TRBV2 and TRBJ1-2 provide the parts outside the CDR3, is EPEVTQTPSHQVTQMGQEVILRCVPISNHLYFYWYRQILGQKVEFLVSFYNNEISEKSEIFDDQFSVERPDGSNFTLKIRSTKLEDSAMYFCASSEGGQGNYGYTFGSGTRLTVV.

The chain combines TRBV3-1 (or the pseudogene TRBV3-2) with TRBJ1-2; no reliable D call. V was shortened by 7 bases and J by 0 bases, with 15 bases between the two germline ends. The CDR3 runs to 15 residues. Germline V gives CDR1 LGHDT, CDR2 YNNKEL (reference sequence). This chain's CDR3 is CASTYGRIANYGYTF. In DNA form, the CDR3 reads TGTGCCAGCACTTACGGCAGGATAGCTAACTATGGCTACACCTTC.

The gene calls are TRBV19 and TRBJ1-2, with a weak D call TRBD1 (6 bases). The germline CDR1 and CDR2 sequences are LNHDA and SQIVND (reference sequence). This CDR3 region has 15 residues. V was pared by 3 bases and J by 1 base, with 12 bases between. The CDR3 nucleotides are TGTGCCAGTAGTATCCTAGGACAGATTAACTATGGCTACACCTTC. Translation: CASSILGQINYGYTF.

This clone was seen a single time. The gene calls are TRBV7-3 and TRBJ2-1; TRBD2 matches 8 bases. The CDR3 is made up of 15 amino acids. Germline V gene lookup returns CDR1 SGHTA and CDR2 FQGTGA. Trimming took 2 bases from V and 5 from J; bases not matched to a gene: 5. The CDR3 here is CASSLFRTSNNEQFF. The CDR3 region has the DNA TGTGCCAGCAGCTTATTCAGGACTAGCAACAATGAGCAGTTCTTC.

Comment on this clone: An end of the junction does not agree with germline; a read error may underlie this. The chain is built from TRBV30 and TRBJ1-3; 7 bases map to TRBD1. This CDR3 contains 13 residues. Germline V lookup: CDR1 GTSNPN, CDR2 SVGIG (reference sequence). The CDR3 DNA sequence: TGTGCCTGTGACAGGGCCTCTGGTAACACCATATATTTT. Its translation: CACDRASGNTIYF.

The V call is TRBV27, the J call TRBJ1-4; TRBD1 matches at 7 bases. CDR1 MNHEY and CDR2 SMNVEV come from the germline V gene (reference sequence). The junction had 7 bases not matched to a gene; V was cut back by 5 bases and J by 4 bases. This CDR3 contains 15 residues. The DNA of the CDR3 is TGTGCCAGCAGTCCAACAGGGGTTTTTAATGAAAAACTGTTTTTT. It is translated as CASSPTGVFNEKLFF. The full variable domain, its missing parts supplied by reference TRBV27 and TRBJ1-4, is EAQVTQNPRYLITVTGKKLTVTCSQNMNHEYMSWYRQDPGLGLRQIYYSMNVEVTDKGDVPEGYKVSRKEKRNFPLILESPSPNQTSLYFCASSPTGVFNEKLFFGSGTQLSVL.

This clone has a handful of counts. The rearrangement joins TRBV4-1 to TRBJ2-7; unclear D gene. Trimming pared 1 base from V and 1 base from J, leaving 11 bases between. Germline V lookup: CDR1 MGHRA, CDR2 YSYEKL. The CDR3 covers 15 residues. CDR3 coding DNA: TGCGCCAGCAGCCAAGGGGGTGTGGGTTCCTACGAGCAGTACTTC. Protein: CASSQGGVGSYEQYF.

V and J are TRBV20-1 and TRBJ1-1; 8 nucleotides line up with TRBD1. CDR1 and CDR2 (germline): DFQATT, SNEGSKA (reference sequence). V lost 3 bases, J lost 5 bases, and 8 bases stayed unmatched. CDR3 length: 14 amino acids. CDR3 DNA: TGCAGTGCTAGTTGGCAGGGGGCATGGACTGAAGCTTTCTTT. It codes for CSASWQGAWTEAFF.

The chain couples TRBV12-3 or TRBV12-4 to TRBJ2-7; D is unresolved. V lost 3 bases to trimming and J lost 2 bases, with 8 bases between them. CDR3 length equals 13 residues. The CDR3 loop is CASSLRTTYEQYF. CDR3 nucleotide sequence: TGTGCCAGCAGTTTGAGGACCACCTACGAGCAGTACTTC.

V and J are TRBV7-3 and TRBJ2-1, with 7 bases identical to TRBD2. The V and J ends lost 2 bases and 6 bases, in that order; junction bases with no gene match: 4. The CDR3 is 14 amino acids. Germline CDR1 reads SGHTA; CDR2 reads FQGTGA. The CDR3 DNA follows: TGTGCCAGCAGCTTAGGGCCGGGGGGCAATGAGCAGTTCTTC. It translates to CASSLGPGGNEQFF.

This clone showed up just once. The chain carries TRBV7-8 and TRBJ1-1, with TRBD1 as a possible D gene (5 bases). Germline V gene sequence: CDR1 SGHVS, CDR2 FQNEAQ. Trimming left V 4 bases short and J 4 bases short, with 22 bases between. This CDR3 spans 17 amino acids. This CDR3 reads CASSSGFGRREFTEAFF. The CDR3 DNA follows: TGTGCCAGCAGCTCCGGGTTTGGACGCAGGGAATTCACTGAAGCTTTCTTT.

This chain joins TRBV11-2 and TRBJ2-3; the D gene is possibly TRBD1 (6 bases). The CDR3 is 15 amino acids. Germline V gene lookup returns CDR1 SGHAT and CDR2 FQNNGV. Trimming removed 3 bases at V and 10 bases at J, with 20 bases between. CDR3 bases: TGTGCCAGCAGCTTTGGGGGCCAACCCCGTCACGCGCAGTATTTT. It specifies CASSFGGQPRHAQYF.

This clone was counted a few times. V is TRBV18 and J is TRBJ2-5, with a tentative D call TRBD1 (5 bases). The CDR3 covers 13 residues. The ends were cut back, 5 bases at V and 1 base at J, with 8 bases in the middle. Germline V gene data show CDR1 as KGHSH and CDR2 as LQKENI. The CDR3 reads CASSRGLQETQYF. Written as DNA, the CDR3 is TGTGCCAGCTCAAGGGGCCTCCAAGAGACCCAGTACTTC.

V usage is TRBV18 and J usage is TRBJ1-2; D not resolved. V was trimmed by 3 bases and J by 4 bases, leaving 9 bases between them. The CDR3 contains 13 residues. The germline CDR1 and CDR2 sequences are KGHSH and LQKENI. The CDR3 spells CASSPDEIYGYTF. In DNA form, the CDR3 reads TGTGCCAGCTCACCGGACGAGATCTATGGCTACACCTTC.

The V call is TRBV7-9, the J call TRBJ2-1; 10 nucleotides align to TRBD2. The germline V gene encodes CDR1 SEHNR and CDR2 FQNEAQ (reference sequence). After removal of 5 bases from V and 7 bases from J, the junction contained 8 bases not matched to a gene. This CDR3 is built from 15 residues. DNA of the CDR3: TGTGCCAGCAGCCCGGCGGGACTAGCGCCTAATGAGCAGTTCTTC. It encodes CASSPAGLAPNEQFF. Variable domain in full (rest from reference TRBV7-9 and TRBJ2-1): DTGVSQNPRHKITKRGQNVTFRCDPISEHNRLYWYRQTLGQGPEFLTYFQNEAQLEKSRLLSDRFSAERPKGSFSTLEIQRTEQGDSAMYLCASSPAGLAPNEQFFGPGTRLTVL.

This clone was observed a few times. The chain joins TRBV4-3 to TRBJ2-7; no definite D call. Germline CDR1 and CDR2: LGHNA and YSLEER. The CDR3 covers 15 residues. With 1 base removed from V and 5 bases from J, the gap between germline ends came to 15 bases. The CDR3 sequence: CASSQGWASRNEQYF. The CDR3 coding sequence is TGCGCCAGCAGCCAAGGTTGGGCTAGTAGGAACGAGCAGTACTTC.

The rearrangement uses TRBV18 and TRBJ2-5; no firm D call. Germline lookup yields CDR1 KGHSH and CDR2 LQKENI. Trimming took 2 bases from V and 3 from J, leaving 7 bases between them. The CDR3 extends over 13 amino acids. CDR3 sequence reads: CASSPTQKETQYF. The CDR3, as DNA: TGTGCCAGCTCACCAACGCAGAAAGAGACCCAGTACTTC. The entire variable domain, with the rest obtained from reference TRBV18 and TRBJ2-5, is as follows: NAGVMQNPRHLVRRRGQEARLRCSPMKGHSHVYWYRQLPEEGLKFMVYLQKENIIDESGMPKERFSAEFPKEGPSILRIQQVVRGDSAAYFCASSPTQKETQYFGPGTRLLVL.

The chain carries TRBV11-2 and TRBJ1-1, with unresolved D. V dropped 1 base and J dropped 1 base, with 4 bases sitting between them. Germline lookup yields CDR1 SGHAT and CDR2 FQNNGV. There are 13 residues in the CDR3. The CDR3 sequence: CASSLGQNTEAFF. CDR3 in DNA: TGTGCCAGCAGCTTAGGGCAGAACACTGAAGCTTTCTTT.

The V gene is TRBV2, the J gene TRBJ1-2; tentative D call: TRBD1 (6 bases). V lost 6 bases to trimming and J lost 3 bases, with 11 bases between them. The CDR3 has 13 residues. Germline V gene data show CDR1 as SNHLY and CDR2 as FYNNEI. The CDR3 loop reads CASSLGGDYGYTF. CDR3 DNA: TGTGCCAGCAGCCTAGGGGGTGACTATGGCTACACCTTC. Together with reference TRBV2 and TRBJ1-2, the CDR3 gives the full variable domain: EPEVTQTPSHQVTQMGQEVILRCVPISNHLYFYWYRQILGQKVEFLVSFYNNEISEKSEIFDDQFSVERPDGSNFTLKIRSTKLEDSAMYFCASSLGGDYGYTFGSGTRLTVV.

The rearrangement links TRBV10-3 to TRBJ1-1; no reliable D call. The CDR3 length is 14 residues. Trimming stripped 6 bases from V and 0 bases from J, with 11 bases between. The germline V gene encodes CDR1 ENHRY and CDR2 SYGVKD. The CDR3 DNA is TGTGCCATCAGGACCTACGGGATGAACACTGAAGCTTTCTTT. This sequence encodes CAIRTYGMNTEAFF.

This clone was seen just once. The rearrangement uses TRBV4-1 and TRBJ2-7; 8 bases match TRBD2. From germline, CDR1 is MGHRA and CDR2 YSYEKL. The CDR3 runs to 15 residues. Trimming at V came to 1 base and at J to 0 bases, leaving 2 bases not matched to a gene. The CDR3 DNA reads TGCGCCAGCAGCCAAGGACTAGCGACCTCCTACGAGCAGTACTTC. It specifies CASSQGLATSYEQYF.

This rearrangement joins TRBV11-2 to TRBJ1-3; 8 bases fit TRBD1. V was pared by 5 bases and J by 3 bases, with 6 bases of the junction left unmatched. CDR1 SGHAT and CDR2 FQNNGV come from the germline V gene. The CDR3 runs to 15 residues. CDR3 loop: CASSTIRGLGNTIYF. The CDR3 bases are TGTGCCAGCAGCACGATCAGGGGGCTTGGAAACACCATATATTTT.

This chain links TRBV10-3 with TRBJ1-1; TRBD1 matches 11 bases. With 5 bases clipped from V and 0 bases from J, the junction kept 5 bases outside the gene matches. Germline V gene data show CDR1 as ENHRY and CDR2 as SYGVKD. This CDR3 has 16 amino acids. The CDR3 nucleotides are TGTGCCATCAGTCCGGGACAGGGGGTTATGAACACTGAAGCTTTCTTT. Protein: CAISPGQGVMNTEAFF.

CDR3 nucleotide sequence: TGTGCCAGCAGCCGGGACACCAGCTCCTACAATGAGCAGTTCTTC. Translating it yields CASSRDTSSYNEQFF. This chain joins TRBV7-8 and TRBJ2-1, with D possibly matching TRBD1 (6 bases). Looked up from germline, CDR1 is SGHVS and CDR2 is FQNEAQ. The ends were cut back, 5 bases at V and 0 bases at J, with 11 bases in the middle. This CDR3 comprises 15 residues. Full variable domain (outside the CDR3, taken from reference TRBV7-8 and TRBJ2-1): GAGVSQSPRYKVAKRGQDVALRCDPISGHVSLFWYQQALGQGPEFLTYFQNEAQLDKSGLPSDRFFAERPEGSVSTLKIQRTQQEDSAVYLCASSRDTSSYNEQFFGPGTRLTVL.

The chain combines TRBV5-1 with TRBJ2-1, with D possibly being TRBD1 (6 bases). V was clipped by 4 bases and J by 3 bases, with 17 bases between them. Germline V CDR1 and CDR2: SGHRS, YFSETQ. The CDR3 has 16 amino acids. CDR3 protein: CASSTQGFDYYNEQFF. CDR3 DNA sequence: TGCGCCAGCAGCACCCAGGGGTTCGACTACTACAATGAGCAGTTCTTC.

The V call is TRBV19, the J call TRBJ1-5; 7 bases are shared with TRBD1. CDR3 length equals 16 residues. The J segment lost 4 bases and the V segment lost 5 bases, leaving 11 bases of the junction unmatched. Germline loops: CDR1 LNHDA, CDR2 SQIVND (reference sequence). The CDR3 here is CASSFTGTVINQPQHF. The CDR3 DNA sequence: TGTGCCAGTAGTTTTACCGGGACAGTGATTAATCAGCCCCAGCATTTT. The full variable domain, with the rest looked up from reference TRBV19 and TRBJ1-5, is DGGITQSPKYLFRKEGQNVTLSCEQNLNHDAMYWYRQDPGQGLRLIYYSQIVNDFQKGDIAEGYSVSREKKESFPLTVTSAQKNPTAFYLCASSFTGTVINQPQHFGDGTRLSIL.

The J gene is TRBJ2-7, the V gene TRBV27; 7 bases map to TRBD1. The V and J ends lost 7 bases and 5 bases, in that order; junction bases with no gene match: 11. Germline CDR1 MNHEY, CDR2 SMNVEV (reference sequence). The CDR3 is made up of 14 amino acids. CDR3 nucleotides: TGTGCCAGCACCCCTAGACAGGGCAACGACGAGCAGTACTTC. Residues: CASTPRQGNDEQYF.

This chain links TRBV5-1 with TRBJ1-2, with 8 positions matching TRBD1. Germline V CDR1 and CDR2: SGHRS, YFSETQ. The CDR3 contains 13 residues. V lost 4 bases and J lost 7; bases outside the gene matches: 6. CDR3 sequence: CASSNGQGGGYTF. In DNA form, the CDR3 reads TGCGCCAGCAGCAACGGACAGGGAGGTGGCTACACCTTC.

V usage is TRBV6-1 and J usage is TRBJ1-4, with no clear D. CDR3 length equals 11 residues. Trimming shortened V by 6 bases and J by 8 bases, and 7 bases separated the two germline ends. Germline V gene sequence: CDR1 MNHNS, CDR2 SASEGT. The CDR3 loop is CASSNGEKLFF. The CDR3 nucleotides read TGTGCCAGCAGCAACGGGGAAAAACTGTTTTTT.

The V and J genes are TRBV7-9 and TRBJ1-2; D perhaps matches TRBD1 (5 bases). The V end was cut by 8 bases, the J end by 9 bases, with 19 bases between. The CDR3 contains 13 residues. Per germline, CDR1 SEHNR and CDR2 FQNEAQ (reference sequence). DNA for the CDR3: TGTGCCAGCGAATCACCGGGACTCCAGAGCTACACCTTC. It yields the protein CASESPGLQSYTF.

The genes are TRBV4-1 and TRBJ2-4; the match to TRBD1 covers 9 bases. Germline-derived CDR1 and CDR2 are MGHRA and YSYEKL. This CDR3 has 19 amino acids. After removal of 0 bases from V and 1 base from J, the junction contained 10 bases not matched to a gene. DNA for the CDR3: TGCGCCAGCAGCCAAGAGGGTTACAGGGGGCGTGCGGCCAAAAACATTCAGTACTTC. It translates to CASSQEGYRGRAAKNIQYF.